These 21 T cell receptor beta chains came from one sample sequenced in a study of blood T cell repertoires in COVID-19. Profiling relied on immunoSEQ multiplex PCR, and the TCRdb table lists in-frame clones only, not all of them. The sample consists of about 250,000 clones, over 70% of them appearing once. Source material: peripheral blood. These receptors were taken from an elderly woman with acute or convalescent COVID-19.

Turning to this clone: Other DNA sequences in this sample translate to the same CDR3. The chain has TRBV12-3 or TRBV12-4 and TRBJ1-5; perhaps TRBD1 as D (5 bases). CDR3 size: 13 residues. V lost 3 bases and J lost 5, with 8 bases in between. CDR3 residues: CASSLGGDQPQHF. CDR3 DNA sequence: TGTGCCAGCAGTTTGGGGGGGGATCAGCCCCAGCATTTT.

The CDR3 protein is CASSRQVSNEQFF. CDR3 sequence (DNA): TGTGCCAGCAGTAGACAGGTATCCAATGAGCAGTTCTTC. The chain combines TRBV12-3 or TRBV12-4 with TRBJ2-1; D perhaps matches TRBD1 (6 bases). This CDR3 is 13 amino acids long. The germline V and J ends were trimmed by 5 bases and 6 bases, with 11 bases remaining between them.

V usage is TRBV25-1 and J usage is TRBJ1-3; no firm D call. Germline V CDR1 and CDR2: MGHDK, SYGVNS. The CDR3 totals 12 residues. V lost 4 bases and J lost 9, with 10 bases in between. The CDR3 loop reads CASSAEAATIYF. As DNA, the CDR3 is TGTGCCAGCAGTGCAGAAGCGGCCACCATATATTTT. Supplemented by reference TRBV25-1 and TRBJ1-3, the full variable domain reads EADIYQTPRYLVIGTGKKITLECSQTMGHDKMYWYQQDPGMELHLIHYSYGVNSTEKGDLSSESTVSRIRTEHFPLTLESARPSHTSQYLCASSAEAATIYFGEGSWLTVV.

The chain uses TRBV7-3 and TRBJ2-1, with TRBD2 matching 7 bases. The CDR3 consists of 14 residues. J lost 7 bases, V lost 1 base, and 4 bases had no gene match. From germline, CDR1 is SGHTA and CDR2 FQGTGA. CDR3 sequence reads: CASSLSGSLNEQFF. The CDR3 DNA follows: TGTGCCAGCAGCTTAAGCGGGAGTCTAAATGAGCAGTTCTTC.

This chain uses TRBV10-2 with TRBJ2-3, with 9 bases identical to TRBD1. CDR3 length equals 16 residues. From germline, CDR1 is WSHSY and CDR2 SAAADI. Losses at the gene ends were 3 bases for V and 2 bases for J; bases not matched to a gene: 6. The CDR3 is CASSDAGTGYTDTQYF. In DNA form, the CDR3 reads TGCGCCAGCAGTGACGCCGGGACAGGGTACACAGATACGCAGTATTTT.

The CDR3 bases are TGTGCCAGCAGTCCCACAGGGATACCCCTCGGAGGCTACACCTTC. Translating it yields CASSPTGIPLGGYTF. The genes are TRBV28 and TRBJ1-2; D is perhaps TRBD1 (6 bases). In germline, CDR1 is MDHEN, CDR2 SYDVKM. The CDR3 totals 15 residues. V was trimmed by 5 bases and J by 8 bases, leaving 21 bases between them.

V is TRBV25-1 and J is TRBJ2-2; a possible D gene is TRBD1 (6 bases). The ends were cut back, 5 bases at V and 1 base at J, with 11 bases in the middle. Germline V gives CDR1 MGHDK, CDR2 SYGVNS. This CDR3 spans 15 amino acids. The DNA of the CDR3 is TGTGCCAGCAGTAACCACAGGGTGAACACCGGGGAGCTGTTTTTT. Translating gives CASSNHRVNTGELFF.

In DNA form, the CDR3 reads TGTGCCAGCAGTTCTCCCCTTGAGCAGTTCTTC. This encodes CASSSPLEQFF. The chain is built from TRBV28 and TRBJ2-1; D ambiguous. CDR3 size: 11 residues. CDR1 is MDHEN and CDR2 is SYDVKM in the germline V gene. Between the trimmed V and J ends, which lost 4 bases and 9 bases, there was a span of 7 bases.

The chain joins TRBV5-5 to TRBJ2-7, with TRBD1 matching over 7 bases. V lost 2 bases to trimming and J lost 2 bases; unmatched junction nucleotides: 7. CDR1 SGHKS and CDR2 YYEKEE come from the germline V gene (reference sequence). The CDR3 is made up of 15 amino acids. This chain's CDR3 is CASSLQGKGPYEQYF. The CDR3 DNA reads as TGTGCCAGCAGCTTACAGGGGAAGGGTCCCTACGAGCAGTACTTC.

The chain carries TRBV6-5 and TRBJ2-3, with TRBD1 matching over 7 bases. Germline V gene sequence: CDR1 MNHEY, CDR2 SVGAGI. V was clipped by 6 bases and J by 1 base; unmatched bases: 1. The CDR3 length is 13 residues. DNA of the CDR3: TGTGCCAGCAGAGGACAGGGCACAGATACGCAGTATTTT. This sequence encodes CASRGQGTDTQYF.

The J gene is TRBJ2-6, the V gene TRBV9, with unresolved D. Germline lookup yields CDR1 SGDLS and CDR2 YYNGEE. This CDR3 is 16 amino acids long. Trimming pared 0 bases from V and 3 bases from J, leaving 10 bases between. This CDR3 is CASSVVASFGANVLTF. DNA of the CDR3: TGTGCCAGCAGCGTAGTTGCGTCTTTTGGGGCCAACGTCCTGACTTTC.

The chain carries TRBV24-1 and TRBJ2-1; 7 nucleotides agree with TRBD2. Germline V lookup: CDR1 KGHDR, CDR2 SFDVKD. J lost 8 bases, V lost 0 bases, and 12 bases had no gene match. The CDR3 runs 17 residues. For the CDR3, the DNA is TGTGCCACCAGTGATTTGCGGGGGAGGGCCGGGGTTGATGAGCAGTTCTTC. It specifies CATSDLRGRAGVDEQFF.

The chain is built from TRBV27 and TRBJ2-7; D is uncertain. From germline, CDR1 is MNHEY and CDR2 SMNVEV (reference sequence). The length of the CDR3 is 14 residues. Trimming cost V 3 bases and J 2 bases, with 11 bases left between them. CDR3 in DNA: TGTGCCAGCAGTTTTGTGGCACAACCCTACGAGCAGTACTTC. Translating gives CASSFVAQPYEQYF.

This chain links TRBV6-5 with TRBJ2-7, with 11 bases that match TRBD2. The germline gives CDR1 MNHEY, CDR2 SVGAGI. The V and J ends lost 6 bases and 4 bases, in that order; junction bases with no gene match: 8. The CDR3 loop spans 15 amino acids. CDR3 region: CASRPASGGLYEQYF. CDR3 sequence (DNA): TGTGCCAGCAGACCCGCTAGCGGGGGGTTGTACGAGCAGTACTTC.

The chain has TRBV6-5 and TRBJ2-1; D is perhaps TRBD2 (7 bases). Germline loops: CDR1 MNHEY, CDR2 SVGAGI. Trimming cost V 8 bases and J 4 bases, with 12 bases left between them. This CDR3 spans 13 amino acids. The CDR3 protein is CASEGGAYNEQFF. The DNA for the CDR3 is TGTGCCAGCGAGGGGGGGGCTTACAATGAGCAGTTCTTC.

This chain joins TRBV5-5 and TRBJ2-7; TRBD2 matches 9 bases. Germline V gene lookup returns CDR1 SGHKS and CDR2 YYEKEE (reference sequence). V was pared by 4 bases and J by 7 bases, with 6 bases of the junction left unmatched. The CDR3 is made up of 13 amino acids. This CDR3 reads CASSPAGGREQYF. In DNA form, the CDR3 reads TGTGCCAGCAGCCCGGCGGGGGGGCGGGAGCAGTACTTC. Variable domain in full (rest from reference TRBV5-5 and TRBJ2-7): DAGVTQSPTHLIKTRGQQVTLRCSPISGHKSVSWYQQVLGQGPQFIFQYYEKEERGRGNFPDRFSARQFPNYSSELNVNALLLGDSALYLCASSPAGGREQYFGPGTRLTVT.

The rearrangement uses TRBV2 and TRBJ2-5; 10 nucleotides line up with TRBD2. Trimming removed 7 bases from V and 0 bases from J; junction bases left unmatched: 11. Germline assignment: CDR1 SNHLY and CDR2 FYNNEI. This CDR3 spans 17 amino acids. In DNA form, the CDR3 reads TGTGCCAGCAACGCATATCCTAGCGGGAGAAACCAAGAGACCCAGTACTTC. Translating gives CASNAYPSGRNQETQYF.

This clone was observed a single time. The J gene is TRBJ2-7, the V gene TRBV6-5, with D unresolved. Trimming took off 8 bases at V and 0 bases at J, with 14 bases between the two ends. Germline values: CDR1 MNHEY, CDR2 SVGAGI. There are 14 residues in the CDR3. CDR3 bases: TGTGCCAGCTGCGTAGGCAGGTTCTCCTACGAGCAGTACTTC. It specifies CASCVGRFSYEQYF.

This clone was found once. This chain connects TRBV5-5 to TRBJ2-1; the D gene is possibly TRBD1 (5 bases). Deletions cut 4 bases from V and 2 bases from J, with 13 bases between. Looked up from germline, CDR1 is SGHKS and CDR2 is YYEKEE (reference sequence). The CDR3 has 15 residues. CDR3 bases: TGTGCCAGCAGCCCCAAGCCGACAGCCTACAATGAGCAGTTCTTC. This gives the protein CASSPKPTAYNEQFF.

The chain couples TRBV2 to TRBJ1-2, with D perhaps TRBD1 (5 bases). Germline V lookup: CDR1 SNHLY, CDR2 FYNNEI. CDR3 length: 16 residues. Trimming left V 6 bases short and J 7 bases short, with 24 bases between. The CDR3 DNA sequence: TGTGCCAGCAGCCAAGAGTACCTCGGGGGTATAGGTGGCTACACCTTC. Its protein is CASSQEYLGGIGGYTF.

The chain employs TRBV30 and TRBJ2-7; possibly TRBD2 for D (6 bases). Germline assignment: CDR1 GTSNPN and CDR2 SVGIG (reference sequence). Trimming left V 4 bases short and J 3 bases short, with 10 bases between. This CDR3 comprises 12 residues. The CDR3 bases are TGTGCCTGGACTTCCGGGAGCTACGAGCAGTACTTC. It translates to CAWTSGSYEQYF.